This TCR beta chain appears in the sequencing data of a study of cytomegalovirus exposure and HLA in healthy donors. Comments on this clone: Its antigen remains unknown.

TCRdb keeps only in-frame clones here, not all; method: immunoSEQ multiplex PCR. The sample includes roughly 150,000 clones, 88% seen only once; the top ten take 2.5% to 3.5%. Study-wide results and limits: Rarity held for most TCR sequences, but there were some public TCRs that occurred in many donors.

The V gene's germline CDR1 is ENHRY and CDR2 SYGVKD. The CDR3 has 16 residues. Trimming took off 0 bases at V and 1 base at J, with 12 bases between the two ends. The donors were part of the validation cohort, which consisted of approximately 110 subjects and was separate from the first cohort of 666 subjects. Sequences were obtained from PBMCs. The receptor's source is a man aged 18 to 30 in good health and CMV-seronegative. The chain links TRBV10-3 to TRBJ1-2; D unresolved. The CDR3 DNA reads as TGTGCCATCAGTGAGTCATGGAGCCCTAATAACTATGGCTACACCTTC. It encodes CAISESWSPNNYGYTF.